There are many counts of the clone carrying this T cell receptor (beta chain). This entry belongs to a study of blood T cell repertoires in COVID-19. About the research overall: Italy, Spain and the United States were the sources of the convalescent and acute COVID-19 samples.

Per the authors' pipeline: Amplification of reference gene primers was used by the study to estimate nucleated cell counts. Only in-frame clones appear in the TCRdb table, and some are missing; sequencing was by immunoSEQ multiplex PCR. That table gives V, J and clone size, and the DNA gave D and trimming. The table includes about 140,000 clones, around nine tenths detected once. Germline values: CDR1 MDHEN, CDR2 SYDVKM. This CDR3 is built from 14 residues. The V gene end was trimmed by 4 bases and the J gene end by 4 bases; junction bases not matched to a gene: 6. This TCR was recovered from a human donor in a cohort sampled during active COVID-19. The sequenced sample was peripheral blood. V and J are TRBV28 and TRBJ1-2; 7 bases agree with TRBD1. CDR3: CASSSASGGYGYTF. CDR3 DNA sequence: TGTGCCAGCAGTTCGGCGTCAGGGGGCTATGGCTACACCTTC.